What follows are 20 T cell receptor beta chains derived from one specimen sequenced in a study of T cell repertoires in cytomegalovirus infection. MiXCR was run by TCRdb on the reads, yielding one entry per CDR3 protein. The sample shows around 100,000 distinct CDR3 sequences, roughly 40% of them seen only once. Their recognized antigens are unknown. Source: CD8+ T cells from cultured PBMCs, taken from culture after CMV antigen stimulation. These receptors were obtained from a human donor in good health (CMV status not recorded). Some clones in this sample may be carry-over from other donors' samples.

This clonotype turned up a few times. The chain uses TRBV2 and TRBJ2-1; D possibly uses TRBD1 or TRBD2 (5 bases each). V gave up 4 bases and J gave up 6 bases, with 16 bases separating them. The germline gives CDR1 SNHLY, CDR2 FYNNEI. The CDR3 contains 15 residues. The CDR3 reads CASSGRDSGRNEQFF. The DNA for the CDR3 is TGTGCCAGCAGTGGGCGAGATTCGGGACGCAATGAGCAGTTCTTC.

V gene TRBV7-9 combines with J gene TRBJ1-1; TRBD1 might be the D (5 bases). Per the germline V gene, CDR1 is SEHNR and CDR2 is FQNEAQ (reference sequence). The CDR3 extends over 15 amino acids. V was cut by 1 base and J by 3 bases, with 12 bases left in between. CDR3 loop: CASSLVKGADTEAFF. CDR3 in DNA: TGTGCCAGCAGCTTAGTAAAAGGGGCTGACACTGAAGCTTTCTTT.

This clonotype was picked up many times. This chain joins TRBV12-3 or TRBV12-4 and TRBJ2-2; TRBD1 matches 9 bases. J lost 7 bases, V lost 6 bases, and 6 bases had no gene match. The CDR3 contains 14 residues. In DNA form, the CDR3 reads TGTGCCAGCAGACCGGGACAGGGAATCGGGGAGCTGTTTTTT. Translated: CASRPGQGIGELFF.

The CDR3 protein is CASSPVGDTQYF. Here the CDR3 DNA reads TGTGCCAGCAGCCCCGTAGGGGATACGCAGTATTTT. The chain carries TRBV7-6 and TRBJ2-3; D is unresolved. This CDR3 has 12 residues. Germline-derived CDR1 and CDR2 are SGHVS and FNYEAQ. V was trimmed by 5 bases and J by 6 bases, leaving 9 bases between them.

This sequence joins TRBV27 and TRBJ1-1; tentative D call: TRBD1 (6 bases). This CDR3 spans 14 amino acids. Between the trimmed V and J ends, which lost 0 bases and 4 bases, there was a span of 9 bases. Germline CDR1 MNHEY, CDR2 SMNVEV (reference sequence). In DNA form, the CDR3 reads TGTGCCAGCAGTTTATCCACAGGGTTCACTGAAGCTTTCTTT. Protein sequence: CASSLSTGFTEAFF.

The chain combines TRBV3-1 with TRBJ2-5, with TRBD2 identical over 11 bases. Germline V gives CDR1 LGHDT, CDR2 YNNKEL (reference sequence). After removal of 4 bases from V and 4 bases from J, the junction contained 14 bases not matched to a gene. CDR3 length: 18 residues. This chain's CDR3 is CASSLSLAGGLMTETQYF. DNA for the CDR3: TGTGCCAGCAGCCTTTCCCTAGCGGGGGGCCTGATGACAGAGACCCAGTACTTC.

The table lists this clonotype with a count of one. CDR3 amino acids: CASSFRVGVNTEAFF. CDR3 nucleotide sequence: TGTGCCAGCAGTTTCCGTGTAGGAGTGAACACTGAAGCTTTCTTT. This rearrangement joins TRBV6-6 to TRBJ1-1, with unresolved D. The V end lost 4 bases, the J end lost 0 bases, and 12 bases lay between the germline ends. CDR1 MNHNY and CDR2 SVGAGI come from the germline V gene (reference sequence). CDR3 length equals 15 residues.

V is TRBV2 and J is TRBJ2-5; 7 bases fit TRBD2. The CDR3 extends over 15 amino acids. Germline trimming cut 4 bases from V and 4 bases from J; bases unmatched to any gene: 9. CDR1 SNHLY and CDR2 FYNNEI come from the germline V gene. The CDR3 sequence is CASSGGLGAGETQYF. The CDR3 DNA reads as TGTGCCAGCAGTGGAGGACTAGGGGCGGGAGAGACCCAGTACTTC.

The chain employs TRBV6-8 and TRBJ2-3; D might be TRBD2 (5 bases). CDR1 MNHGY and CDR2 SAAAGT come from the germline V gene. V was shortened by 5 bases and J by 8 bases, with 14 bases between the two germline ends. CDR3 length: 13 amino acids. This CDR3 is CASSILGQSTQYF. As DNA, the CDR3 is TGTGCCAGCAGTATACTAGGGCAAAGTACGCAGTATTTT.

The CDR3 sequence: CASSLGQGYNQPQHF. Here the CDR3 DNA reads TGTGCCAGCAGCTTAGGCCAGGGTTACAATCAGCCCCAGCATTTT. The rearrangement joins TRBV7-2 to TRBJ1-5, with a tentative D call TRBD1 (5 bases). V was pared by 1 base and J by 3 bases, with 10 bases between. The CDR3 has 15 amino acids. Germline values: CDR1 SGHTA, CDR2 FQGNSA.

This rearrangement joins TRBV19 to TRBJ2-2, with D possibly called TRBD1 or TRBD2 (5 bases each). Germline V gene data show CDR1 as LNHDA and CDR2 as SQIVND (reference sequence). The CDR3 has 13 amino acids. V lost 5 bases to trimming and J lost 6 bases, with 10 bases between them. The CDR3 region has the DNA TGTGCCAGTAGTTCCCGGGGCGCCGGGGAGCTGTTTTTT. It specifies CASSSRGAGELFF.

V gene TRBV12-3 or TRBV12-4 combines with J gene TRBJ2-1; 12 bases are shared with TRBD2. J gave up 10 bases and V 6 bases, and 7 bases lay outside the gene matches. The CDR3 totals 14 residues. CDR3 region: CASRATSGGNEQFF. The CDR3 nucleotides are TGTGCCAGCAGAGCTACTAGCGGGGGGAACGAGCAGTTCTTC.

This clonotype has more than one count but fewer than ten. The chain joins TRBV19 to TRBJ1-5, with TRBD1 matching 10 bases. Germline loops: CDR1 LNHDA, CDR2 SQIVND (reference sequence). Losses at the gene ends were 8 bases for V and 2 bases for J; bases not matched to a gene: 12. The CDR3 is 17 amino acids. As DNA, the CDR3 is TGTGCCAGTGCCGGGACAGGGGCCTTTGAGGGCAATCAGCCCCAGCATTTT. Amino acids: CASAGTGAFEGNQPQHF. Based on the CDR3 plus reference TRBV19 and TRBJ1-5, the full variable domain is DGGITQSPKYLFRKEGQNVTLSCEQNLNHDAMYWYRQDPGQGLRLIYYSQIVNDFQKGDIAEGYSVSREKKESFPLTVTSAQKNPTAFYLCASAGTGAFEGNQPQHFGDGTRLSIL.

J is TRBJ1-2 and V is TRBV7-6; maybe TRBD1 (6 bases). This CDR3 region has 12 residues. Germline loops: CDR1 SGHVS, CDR2 FNYEAQ. V was trimmed by 5 bases and J by 8 bases, leaving 12 bases between them. CDR3 loop: CASSPGVLGYTF. The CDR3 DNA is TGTGCCAGCAGCCCAGGGGTCCTCGGCTACACCTTC.

This clonotype was counted a few times. The genes are TRBV7-9 and TRBJ2-1, with D possibly being TRBD2 (5 bases). Germline lookup yields CDR1 SEHNR and CDR2 FQNEAQ (reference sequence). This CDR3 spans 14 amino acids. V dropped 5 bases and J dropped 4 bases, with 12 bases sitting between them. The CDR3 region has the DNA TGTGCCAGCAGCATCCTAGAGCGGTACAATGAGCAGTTCTTC. Encoded protein: CASSILERYNEQFF.

The chain links TRBV19 to TRBJ2-1; 11 positions match TRBD2. Per germline, CDR1 LNHDA and CDR2 SQIVND (reference sequence). This CDR3 comprises 14 residues. Unmatched junction bases numbered 6, after V lost 5 bases and J lost 9 bases. DNA of the CDR3: TGTGCCAGTAGTGTAGCGGGGGGGCCCCTTGAGCAGTTCTTC. Encoded protein: CASSVAGGPLEQFF.

This chain joins TRBV7-8 and TRBJ2-7, with 7 bases fitting TRBD1. This CDR3 comprises 14 residues. V was pared by 5 bases and J by 6 bases, with 10 bases of the junction left unmatched. Germline CDR1 SGHVS, CDR2 FQNEAQ. For the CDR3, the DNA is TGTGCCAGCAGCCATTGGGACAGTAATATCGAGCAGTACTTC. This codes for CASSHWDSNIEQYF.

V is TRBV19 and J is TRBJ1-1; the match to TRBD1 covers 7 bases. Trimming removed 11 bases from V and 2 bases from J; junction bases left unmatched: 20. Germline V gives CDR1 LNHDA, CDR2 SQIVND (reference sequence). The CDR3 sequence is 17 residues long. CDR3 loop: CASQPHLIDRENTEAFF. In DNA form, the CDR3 reads TGTGCCTCTCAACCCCACCTGATTGACAGGGAAAACACTGAAGCTTTCTTT.

The chain carries TRBV18 and TRBJ2-2, with TRBD1 as a possible D gene (5 bases). V shed 1 base and J shed 5 bases, with 5 bases lying between them. Germline V CDR1 and CDR2: KGHSH, LQKENI. CDR3 length: 13 amino acids. The CDR3 reads CASSPQGTGELFF. Here the CDR3 DNA reads TGTGCCAGCTCACCACAGGGGACCGGGGAGCTGTTTTTT.

The chain carries TRBV7-8 and TRBJ1-1; D is possibly TRBD1 (5 bases). CDR3 length: 14 amino acids. Germline CDR1 reads SGHVS; CDR2 reads FQNEAQ. Between the trimmed V and J ends, which lost 4 bases and 4 bases, there was a span of 13 bases. This CDR3 reads CASSSMGTRTEAFF. The CDR3 coding sequence is TGTGCCAGCAGCTCCATGGGGACGCGCACTGAAGCTTTCTTT. Complete variable domain (other parts from reference TRBV7-8 and TRBJ1-1): GAGVSQSPRYKVAKRGQDVALRCDPISGHVSLFWYQQALGQGPEFLTYFQNEAQLDKSGLPSDRFFAERPEGSVSTLKIQRTQQEDSAVYLCASSSMGTRTEAFFGQGTRLTVV.